One sample yielded the 27 T cell receptor beta chains listed below, sequenced in a study of cytomegalovirus exposure and HLA in healthy donors (dated 2017 in TCRdb). Receptors were amplified or captured by the immunoSEQ multiplex PCR assay. For the multiplex PCR, a mixture combining 60 forward primers for TCR Vbeta segments and 13 reverse primers for TCR Jbeta segments was used. Drawn from immuneACCESS, this table holds only the in-frame rearrangements with V and J called that TCRdb kept. Clones are partly lost; checked studies trace under half to an unresolved V gene and leave the rest unexplained. The table for this sample lists 75,000 to 95,000 clones; less than 85% of them were counted only once. In total, the top ten clones hold roughly 13% of the sample. The sample consisted of PBMCs. The source of these receptors is a human donor in good health.

The chain combines TRBV7-6 with TRBJ2-1; 9 nucleotides align to TRBD2. The CDR3 extends over 18 amino acids. V lost 0 bases to trimming and J lost 6 bases; unmatched junction nucleotides: 12. The germline V gene has CDR1 SGHVS and CDR2 FNYEAQ. DNA for the CDR3: TGTGCCAGCAGCTTAGCGCGAGTAGCGGGGGCTCCCCGCAATGAGCAGTTCTTC. It yields the protein CASSLARVAGAPRNEQFF. The whole variable domain, remainder taken from reference TRBV7-6 and TRBJ2-1, is GAGVSQSPRYKVTKRGQDVALRCDPISGHVSLYWYRQALGQGPEFLTYFNYEAQQDKSGLPNDRFSAERPEGSISTLTIQRTEQRDSAMYRCASSLARVAGAPRNEQFFGPGTRLTVL.

This clone has a handful of counts. The chain recombines TRBV6-1 with TRBJ1-3; 10 bases map to TRBD1. The CDR3 has 16 amino acids. V shed 3 bases, J shed 2 bases, and the junction held 4 bases outside the gene matches. Germline assignment: CDR1 MNHNS and CDR2 SASEGT. The CDR3 here is CASSEGGTGAGNTIYF. CDR3 sequence (DNA): TGTGCCAGCAGTGAGGGCGGGACAGGGGCTGGAAACACCATATATTTT.

This clone is a singleton in its sample. The chain joins TRBV9 to TRBJ2-2, with TRBD2 as a possible D gene (6 bases). Germline V lookup: CDR1 SGDLS, CDR2 YYNGEE. This CDR3 is built from 17 residues. Trimming took off 1 base at V and 0 bases at J, with 13 bases between the two ends. The CDR3 nucleotides read TGTGCCAGCAGCGTAAGGTGGGGGGAAACGAACACCGGGGAGCTGTTTTTT. This codes for CASSVRWGETNTGELFF.

CDR3: CASSPSGTSPYEQYF. For the CDR3, the DNA is TGTGCCAGCAGCCCCTCCGGGACTAGTCCTTACGAGCAGTACTTC. The rearrangement joins TRBV5-4 to TRBJ2-7; 8 bases map to TRBD2. The CDR3 runs to 15 residues. With 4 bases clipped from V and 4 bases from J, the junction kept 10 bases outside the gene matches. Germline V gene data show CDR1 as SGHNT and CDR2 as YYREEE (reference sequence).

This chain uses TRBV7-2 with TRBJ1-4, with a possible D match to TRBD1 (6 bases). From germline, CDR1 is SGHTA and CDR2 FQGNSA. The CDR3 has 13 amino acids. Trimming took off 1 base at V and 8 bases at J, with 8 bases between the two ends. CDR3 coding DNA: TGTGCCAGCAGCTTAGGGGACACGGAAAAACTGTTTTTT. Protein sequence: CASSLGDTEKLFF. Supplemented by reference TRBV7-2 and TRBJ1-4, the full variable domain reads GAGVSQSPSNKVTEKGKDVELRCDPISGHTALYWYRQSLGQGLEFLIYFQGNSAPDKSGLPSDRFSAERTGGSVSTLTIQRTQQEDSAVYLCASSLGDTEKLFFGSGTQLSVL.

This chain connects TRBV5-1 to TRBJ1-6, with D unclear. Per the germline V gene, CDR1 is SGHRS and CDR2 is YFSETQ. V shed 2 bases and J shed 8 bases, with 8 bases lying between them. This CDR3 region has 13 residues. CDR3 DNA: TGCGCCAGCAGCTTAACTCCGGATTCACCCCTCCACTTT. Translation: CASSLTPDSPLHF. Full variable domain (rest looked up from reference TRBV5-1 and TRBJ1-6): KAGVTQTPRYLIKTRGQQVTLSCSPISGHRSVSWYQQTPGQGLQFLFEYFSETQRNKGNFPGRFSGRQFSNSRSEMNVSTLELGDSALYLCASSLTPDSPLHFGNGTRLTVT.

The chain employs TRBV6-5 and TRBJ2-5; D may be TRBD2 (6 bases). CDR3 length equals 11 residues. The germline V and J ends were trimmed by 6 bases and 5 bases, with 7 bases remaining between them. Germline V lookup: CDR1 MNHEY, CDR2 SVGAGI. CDR3 sequence reads: CASRAGETQYF. The CDR3 DNA sequence: TGTGCCAGCAGGGCGGGGGAGACCCAGTACTTC.

This chain uses TRBV9 with TRBJ1-1; D is unclear. Germline CDR1 SGDLS, CDR2 YYNGEE. This CDR3 spans 14 amino acids. V was shortened by 0 bases and J by 0 bases, with 6 bases between the two germline ends. The CDR3 region is CASSVGQVNTEAFF. CDR3 sequence (DNA): TGTGCCAGCAGCGTAGGCCAGGTGAACACTGAAGCTTTCTTT.

The chain recombines TRBV9 with TRBJ1-4; the D is unclear. The CDR3 runs to 14 residues. Trimming removed 0 bases from V and 7 bases from J, with 10 bases in between. The V gene's germline CDR1 is SGDLS and CDR2 YYNGEE. The CDR3 coding sequence is TGTGCCAGCAGCGTAGACTCCACGGGTGAAAAACTGTTTTTT. Translating gives CASSVDSTGEKLFF.

Notes on this clone: One end of the junction is discordant with germline, which a read error may explain. The rearrangement links TRBV7-8 to TRBJ2-1, with a weak D call TRBD1 (7 bases). The CDR3 runs to 13 residues. Germline V gene sequence: CDR1 SGHVS, CDR2 FQNEAQ. The CDR3 loop is CASSRSVRTGGVF. The CDR3 DNA reads TGTGCCAGCAGCAGATCGGTTCGGACAGGAGGGGTCTTC.

The V call is TRBV6-6, the J call TRBJ1-5, with D hard to call. This CDR3 has 14 amino acids. The V and J ends lost 2 bases and 10 bases respectively, with 15 bases between them. Germline V lookup: CDR1 MNHNY, CDR2 SVGAGI (reference sequence). CDR3 bases: TGTGCCAGCAGTTACCCCGGAGCCGCCGATCCCCAGCATTTT. Its protein is CASSYPGAADPQHF.

The genes are TRBV19 and TRBJ1-2; 11 nucleotides agree with TRBD1. CDR3 length: 15 residues. Trimming cost V 6 bases and J 4 bases; bases outside gene matches: 7. CDR1 and CDR2 from the germline V gene are LNHDA and SQIVND (reference sequence). For the CDR3, the DNA is TGTGCCAGTAGGGCGGACAGGGGGCAGGGCTATGGCTACACCTTC. Translating it yields CASRADRGQGYGYTF.

This sequence joins TRBV27 and TRBJ1-2; the D is unclear. Germline CDR1 and CDR2: MNHEY and SMNVEV (reference sequence). The V end was cut by 5 bases, the J end by 6 bases, with 10 bases between. This CDR3 region has 12 residues. The chain's CDR3 is CASSRRGNGYTF. The CDR3, as DNA: TGTGCCAGCAGTCGCCGCGGTAATGGCTACACCTTC.

The rearrangement uses TRBV20-1 and TRBJ1-5; unclear D gene. The germline V and J ends were trimmed by 6 bases and 7 bases, with 4 bases remaining between them. Per the germline V gene, CDR1 is DFQATT and CDR2 is SNEGSKA (reference sequence). The CDR3 sequence is 9 residues long. The CDR3 region is CSAVQPQHF. CDR3 DNA sequence: TGCAGTGCCGTACAGCCCCAGCATTTT.

The chain recombines TRBV20-1 with TRBJ2-7, with TRBD1 matching 8 bases. The length of the CDR3 is 11 residues. Germline V CDR1 and CDR2: DFQATT, SNEGSKA (reference sequence). J was trimmed by 6 bases and V by 3 bases; bases with no gene match: 1. DNA of the CDR3: TGCAGTGCTAGGGACAGGGCCGAGCAGTACTTC. This codes for CSARDRAEQYF.

Only one count was recorded for this clone. The V call is TRBV27, the J call TRBJ1-1, with D maybe TRBD1 (6 bases). CDR1 is MNHEY and CDR2 is SMNVEV in the germline V gene (reference sequence). The CDR3 runs to 14 residues. Trimming stripped 8 bases from V and 4 bases from J, with 17 bases between. The CDR3 DNA sequence: TGTGCCAGCCTCAACGGGGGGGCCGGCACTGAAGCTTTCTTT. Translating it yields CASLNGGAGTEAFF.

The chain recombines TRBV5-6 with TRBJ1-6, with D possibly matching TRBD1 (6 bases). CDR3 length: 14 amino acids. V dropped 0 bases and J dropped 13 bases, with 14 bases sitting between them. CDR1 SGHDT and CDR2 YYEEEE come from the germline V gene. The CDR3 DNA is TGTGCCAGCAGCTTGGGGTCGACAGGTTTTCCCCTCCACTTT. Translating it yields CASSLGSTGFPLHF.

This chain joins TRBV6-5 and TRBJ1-1; D unclear. The germline V and J ends were trimmed by 0 bases and 4 bases, with 12 bases remaining between them. From germline, CDR1 is MNHEY and CDR2 SVGAGI. The CDR3 runs 15 residues. CDR3 sequence (DNA): TGTGCCAGCAGTTACTCGGCCACTACGAGCACTGAAGCTTTCTTT. Protein: CASSYSATTSTEAFF.

J is TRBJ2-1 and V is TRBV5-8; 10 bases line up with TRBD2. This CDR3 is 17 amino acids long. The germline V gene encodes CDR1 SGHTS and CDR2 YDEGEE. J gave up 5 bases and V 4 bases, and 12 bases lay outside the gene matches. The CDR3: CASSLVRTSGANNEQFF. The CDR3 nucleotides read TGTGCCAGCAGCCTTGTCCGGACTAGCGGAGCTAACAATGAGCAGTTCTTC.

The chain uses TRBV4-1 and TRBJ2-5, with 9 bases lining up with TRBD2. CDR1 and CDR2 from the germline V gene are MGHRA and YSYEKL. The CDR3 loop spans 17 amino acids. The trim removed 5 bases at V and 1 base at J, leaving 11 bases unmatched. The CDR3 nucleotides are TGCGCCAGCAGCGGTCGATGGGCTAGCGGGGCCCAAGAGACCCAGTACTTC. It yields the protein CASSGRWASGAQETQYF.

This clone was seen once. The gene calls are TRBV7-2 and TRBJ2-1, with 10 bases matching TRBD2. The CDR3 is made up of 15 amino acids. Germline V gene data show CDR1 as SGHTA and CDR2 as FQGNSA. J lost 2 bases, V lost 3 bases, and 1 base had no gene match. CDR3 in amino acids: CASSFSGGAYNEQFF. The DNA for the CDR3 is TGTGCCAGCAGCTTCAGCGGGGGGGCCTACAATGAGCAGTTCTTC. Together with reference TRBV7-2 and TRBJ2-1, the CDR3 gives the full variable domain: GAGVSQSPSNKVTEKGKDVELRCDPISGHTALYWYRQSLGQGLEFLIYFQGNSAPDKSGLPSDRFSAERTGGSVSTLTIQRTQQEDSAVYLCASSFSGGAYNEQFFGPGTRLTVL.

V and J are TRBV5-1 and TRBJ2-7; 8 bases are a match to TRBD1. V gave up 4 bases and J gave up 0 bases; unmatched junction bases: 12. The CDR3 extends over 17 amino acids. From germline, CDR1 is SGHRS and CDR2 YFSETQ. CDR3 region: CASSHGAGQGHSYEQYF. Written as DNA, the CDR3 is TGCGCCAGCAGCCACGGCGCCGGACAGGGACACTCCTACGAGCAGTACTTC.

The rearrangement joins TRBV18 to TRBJ1-4; 8 bases map to TRBD1. From germline, CDR1 is KGHSH and CDR2 LQKENI. The V segment lost 0 bases and the J segment 8 bases; nucleotides outside the gene matches: 5. The CDR3 has 15 amino acids. The CDR3 reads CASSPPGQGGEKLFF. Here the CDR3 DNA reads TGTGCCAGCTCACCACCCGGACAGGGAGGCGAAAAACTGTTTTTT.

CDR3 in amino acids: CASKVEAEAFF. The CDR3 DNA sequence: TGTGCCAGCAAGGTGGAGGCTGAAGCTTTCTTT. This sequence joins TRBV2 and TRBJ1-1; no clear D. V lost 7 bases, J lost 6 bases, and 9 bases lay in between. Germline V gene data show CDR1 as SNHLY and CDR2 as FYNNEI. This CDR3 has 11 residues.

This sequence joins TRBV29-1 and TRBJ2-3, with TRBD1 matching over 7 bases. Trimming at V came to 6 bases and at J to 2 bases, leaving 14 bases not matched to a gene. CDR1 is SQVTM and CDR2 is ANQGSEA in the germline V gene. This CDR3 has 16 amino acids. The CDR3: CSVDIRGQQVTDTQYF. The DNA of the CDR3 is TGCAGCGTCGACATAAGGGGACAGCAAGTCACAGATACGCAGTATTTT.

V usage is TRBV7-9 and J usage is TRBJ1-2, with 9 bases aligning to TRBD1. The CDR3 sequence is 18 residues long. With 4 bases clipped from V and 4 bases from J, the junction kept 16 bases outside the gene matches. The germline V gene has CDR1 SEHNR and CDR2 FQNEAQ (reference sequence). CDR3 sequence: CASSSRIRQGEIGYGYTF. The CDR3 nucleotides are TGTGCCAGCAGCTCACGAATAAGACAGGGGGAAATCGGCTATGGCTACACCTTC.

J is TRBJ2-3 and V is TRBV5-1, with 8 bases fitting TRBD1. The V gene's germline CDR1 is SGHRS and CDR2 YFSETQ. The CDR3 has 13 residues. V lost 3 bases to trimming and J lost 6 bases; unmatched junction nucleotides: 3. The CDR3 nucleotides read TGCGCCAGCAGCTATGACAGGGGCGATACGCAGTATTTT. Translated, it gives CASSYDRGDTQYF.